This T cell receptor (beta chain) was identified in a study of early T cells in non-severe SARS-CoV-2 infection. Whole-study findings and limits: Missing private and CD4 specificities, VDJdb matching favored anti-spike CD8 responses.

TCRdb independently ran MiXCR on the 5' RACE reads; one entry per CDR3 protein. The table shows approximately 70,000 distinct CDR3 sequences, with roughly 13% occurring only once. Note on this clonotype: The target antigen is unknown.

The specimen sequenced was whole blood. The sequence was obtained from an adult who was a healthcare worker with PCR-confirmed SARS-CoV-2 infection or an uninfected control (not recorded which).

CDR3 DNA: TGTGCCAGCAGTTCGGGACAGATGTTTAATTCACCCCTCCACTTT. Its protein is CASSSGQMFNSPLHF. The V and J genes are TRBV27 and TRBJ1-6; 7 nucleotides match TRBD1. The CDR3 has 15 residues. Germline loops: CDR1 MNHEY, CDR2 SMNVEV (reference sequence). V was pared by 4 bases and J by 6 bases, with 6 bases of the junction left unmatched.